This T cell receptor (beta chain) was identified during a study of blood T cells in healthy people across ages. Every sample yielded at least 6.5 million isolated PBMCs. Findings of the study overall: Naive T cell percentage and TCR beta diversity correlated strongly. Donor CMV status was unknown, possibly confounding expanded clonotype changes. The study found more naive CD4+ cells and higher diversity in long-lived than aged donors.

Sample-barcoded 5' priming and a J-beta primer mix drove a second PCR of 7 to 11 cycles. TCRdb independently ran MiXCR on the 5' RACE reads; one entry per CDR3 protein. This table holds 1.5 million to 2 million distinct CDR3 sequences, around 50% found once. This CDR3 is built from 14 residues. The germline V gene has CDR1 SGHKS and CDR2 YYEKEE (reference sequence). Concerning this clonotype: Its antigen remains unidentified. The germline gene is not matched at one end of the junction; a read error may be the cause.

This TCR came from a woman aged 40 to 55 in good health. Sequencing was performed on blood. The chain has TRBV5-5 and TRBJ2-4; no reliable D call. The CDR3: CASSGGVARNIQYF. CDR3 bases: TGTGCCAGCAGCGGTGGGGTGGCCAGAAACATTCAGTACTTC.